Listed below are T cell receptor beta chains from one sample, sequenced in a study of cytomegalovirus exposure and HLA in healthy donors. The assay was immunoSEQ multiplex PCR, and TCRdb's table has in-frame clones only and misses some. The table has some 130,000 clones, nearly 80% seen once. Sample: PBMCs. These receptor sequences come from a male donor in good health and CMV-seronegative. Each CDR3 is given with its conserved first and last residue. The order of the fields is D gene, J gene, CDR3 length, V gene, clone size, CDR3 protein, CDR3 DNA. D genes are given only for firm matches. Clone size is stated in some rows and not others, as once, few, many or a class when expanded.

D: .; J: TRBJ2-7; length: 15; V: TRBV10-3; size: .; CDR3: CAISDFEKGSYEQYF; DNA: TGTGCCATCAGTGACTTCGAGAAGGGGTCCTACGAGCAGTACTTC
D: TRBD2; J: TRBJ2-3; length: 13; V: TRBV7-7; size: .; CDR3: CASSAPGLAEQYF; DNA: TGTGCTAGCAGCGCCCCCGGACTAGCGGAGCAGTATTTT
D: TRBD2; J: TRBJ2-1; length: 16; V: TRBV27; size: .; CDR3: CASSTSAKSSYNEQFF; DNA: TGTGCCAGCAGTACTAGCGCGAAGAGCTCCTACAATGAGCAGTTCTTC
D: TRBD1; J: TRBJ1-1; length: 13; V: TRBV29-1; size: .; CDR3: CSVVGQGGTEAFF; DNA: TGCAGCGTTGTAGGACAGGGGGGCACTGAAGCTTTCTTT
D: .; J: TRBJ1-1; length: 13; V: TRBV18; size: .; CDR3: CASSYQGGTEAFF; DNA: TGTGCCAGCTCATATCAGGGAGGGACTGAAGCTTTCTTT
D: TRBD1; J: TRBJ1-1; length: 15; V: TRBV18; size: .; CDR3: CASSPGQGGYTEAFF; DNA: TGTGCCAGCTCACCGGGACAGGGCGGGTACACTGAAGCTTTCTTT
D: .; J: TRBJ2-7; length: 15; V: TRBV6-1; size: .; CDR3: CARRVGGFRSYEQYF; DNA: TGTGCCAGACGTGTTGGAGGGTTTCGATCCTACGAGCAGTACTTC
D: .; J: TRBJ1-1; length: 11; V: TRBV6-1; size: .; CDR3: CASSDAWRSGF; DNA: TGTGCCAGCAGTGATGCATGGCGATCGGGGTTT
D: .; J: TRBJ2-3; length: 16; V: TRBV12-5; size: .; CDR3: CASGLGVVLSTDTQYF; DNA: TGTGCTAGTGGTTTGGGGGTAGTACTAAGCACAGATACGCAGTATTTT
D: TRBD1; J: TRBJ2-7; length: 14; V: TRBV4-1; size: .; CDR3: CASSQWTGSYEQYF; DNA: TGCGCCAGCAGCCAATGGACAGGGTCCTACGAGCAGTACTTC
D: TRBD2; J: TRBJ2-1; length: 16; V: TRBV6-1; size: .; CDR3: CASSGFGGVSYNEQFF; DNA: TGTGCCAGCAGTGGTTTCGGGGGGGTCTCCTACAATGAGCAGTTCTTC
D: TRBD2; J: TRBJ2-4; length: 17; V: TRBV4-1; size: .; CDR3: CASSHGQERGLRGIQYF; DNA: TGCGCCAGCAGCCACGGCCAGGAGCGGGGCCTCCGGGGGATTCAGTACTTC
D: .; J: TRBJ1-4; length: 16; V: TRBV6-5; size: few; CDR3: CASSYSKAVSNEKLFF; DNA: TGTGCCAGCAGTTACTCGAAGGCGGTTAGTAATGAAAAACTGTTTTTT
D: .; J: TRBJ1-3; length: 14; V: TRBV7-9; size: .; CDR3: CASTSNGAGNTIYF; DNA: TGTGCCAGTACCTCCAACGGGGCTGGAAACACCATATATTTT
D: TRBD2; J: TRBJ2-7; length: 15; V: TRBV6-5; size: .; CDR3: CASSRLAGGSYEQYF; DNA: TGTGCCAGCAGCAGACTAGCGGGGGGATCCTACGAGCAGTACTTC
D: .; J: TRBJ2-2; length: 15; V: TRBV7-2; size: .; CDR3: CASSSRGPATGELFF; DNA: TGTGCCAGCAGCTCGCGGGGGCCAGCCACCGGGGAGCTGTTTTTT
D: .; J: TRBJ1-1; length: 13; V: TRBV4-1; size: many; CDR3: CASSQQLGTEAFF; DNA: TGCGCCAGCAGCCAACAACTCGGCACTGAAGCTTTCTTT
D: TRBD1; J: TRBJ2-3; length: 15; V: TRBV4-2; size: .; CDR3: CASSQGGDRVDTQYF; DNA: TGTGCCAGCAGCCAAGGGGGGGACAGGGTAGATACGCAGTATTTT
D: TRBD2; J: TRBJ2-5; length: 18; V: TRBV7-8; size: .; CDR3: CASSRGLAGGRGIGTQYF; DNA: TGTGCCAGCAGCCGCGGACTAGCGGGGGGGCGCGGGATAGGAACCCAGTACTTC
D: .; J: TRBJ2-7; length: 14; V: TRBV4-3; size: .; CDR3: CASSLEAGVHEQYF; DNA: TGCGCCAGCAGCCTCGAGGCAGGGGTCCACGAGCAGTACTTC
D: .; J: TRBJ1-2; length: 13; V: TRBV30; size: .; CDR3: CAWSVYSKYGYTF; DNA: TGTGCCTGGAGTGTATACTCTAAGTATGGCTACACCTTC
D: TRBD2; J: TRBJ2-1; length: 16; V: TRBV4-2; size: .; CDR3: CASSPSGLAGNNEQFF; DNA: TGTGCCAGCAGCCCGTCGGGACTAGCGGGGAACAATGAGCAGTTCTTC
D: TRBD1; J: TRBJ1-5; length: 16; V: TRBV7-2; size: .; CDR3: CASSHGPGQGGQPQHF; DNA: TGTGCCAGCAGCCACGGGCCGGGACAGGGAGGACAGCCCCAGCATTTT
D: .; J: TRBJ1-1; length: 15; V: TRBV5-4; size: once; CDR3: CASSSKTGGNTEAFF; DNA: TGTGCCAGCAGCTCGAAGACAGGAGGGAACACTGAAGCTTTCTTT
D: .; J: TRBJ2-5; length: 14; V: TRBV10-3; size: .; CDR3: CAISDRGGGETQYF; DNA: TGTGCCATCAGTGACCGGGGAGGGGGTGAGACCCAGTACTTC
D: .; J: TRBJ2-5; length: 12; V: TRBV6-1; size: .; CDR3: CASRSIQETQYF; DNA: TGTGCCAGCAGGAGTATTCAAGAGACCCAGTACTTC